The entry below describes one T cell receptor beta chain. Antigen specificity is unknown. The ends were cut back, 1 base at V and 6 bases at J, with 15 bases in the middle. Germline values: CDR1 SGHTA, CDR2 FQGTGA. This CDR3 region has 16 residues. Assay used: immunoSEQ multiplex PCR; TCRdb lists only in-frame clones, some missing. This table holds roughly 99,000 clones, more than 85% found once. This entry comes from a study of OX40 agonist ivuxolimab in advanced cancers. As for the study in general: The dose-escalation cohort was over 65% male, with a mean age of approximately 62 years, ranging about 20 to 79. Treatment received earlier with anti-PD-1, anti-PD-L1 or anti-CTLA-4 agents was allowed, and approximately 44% had some.

Whole-study results and caveats: Compared with CD4+, CD8+ T cells on average had more expanded clones. Some of the nonresponding patients also showed low levels of normalized T-cell clonal expansion.

The sequencing here drew on CD4+ or CD8+ T cells sorted from blood, taken in a trial of the OX40 agonist ivuxolimab. The chain links TRBV7-3 to TRBJ2-2; D call uncertain. The origin of this receptor is an adult with an advanced solid tumor such as melanoma, head and neck, liver or kidney cancer. The chain's CDR3 is CASSLNRQSSPGELFF. CDR3 DNA: TGTGCCAGCAGCTTAAATCGGCAGAGCAGTCCCGGGGAGCTGTTTTTT.